This TCR beta chain is from a study of blood T cell repertoires in COVID-19. In the study overall: Sample material is recorded as cDNA or gDNA derived from T cells, B-cell-depleted T cells, or PBMCs.

The V end was cut by 4 bases, the J end by 8 bases, with 12 bases between. The CDR3 is 13 residues long. The germline CDR1 and CDR2 sequences are SGHTA and FQGNSA. Original data processing: Reference gene primer amplification gave nucleated cell count estimates. TCRdb's table, derived via immunoSEQ multiplex PCR, lists solely in-frame clones and lacks some. V and J calls and clone size are given by that table; D and trimming were obtained from the DNA. The table lists about 150,000 clones, around 80% of them singletons. The rearrangement links TRBV7-2 to TRBJ2-1; D is ambiguous. The sequencing sample was made of peripheral blood. The TCR was taken from a woman in her forties or fifties with acute or convalescent COVID-19. For the CDR3, the DNA is TGTGCCAGCAGCTCCCGTCGGAGCCATGAGCAGTTCTTC. Translating gives CASSSRRSHEQFF. The entire variable domain, with the rest obtained from reference TRBV7-2 and TRBJ2-1, is as follows: GAGVSQSPSNKVTEKGKDVELRCDPISGHTALYWYRQSLGQGLEFLIYFQGNSAPDKSGLPSDRFSAERTGGSVSTLTIQRTQQEDSAVYLCASSSRRSHEQFFGPGTRLTVL.